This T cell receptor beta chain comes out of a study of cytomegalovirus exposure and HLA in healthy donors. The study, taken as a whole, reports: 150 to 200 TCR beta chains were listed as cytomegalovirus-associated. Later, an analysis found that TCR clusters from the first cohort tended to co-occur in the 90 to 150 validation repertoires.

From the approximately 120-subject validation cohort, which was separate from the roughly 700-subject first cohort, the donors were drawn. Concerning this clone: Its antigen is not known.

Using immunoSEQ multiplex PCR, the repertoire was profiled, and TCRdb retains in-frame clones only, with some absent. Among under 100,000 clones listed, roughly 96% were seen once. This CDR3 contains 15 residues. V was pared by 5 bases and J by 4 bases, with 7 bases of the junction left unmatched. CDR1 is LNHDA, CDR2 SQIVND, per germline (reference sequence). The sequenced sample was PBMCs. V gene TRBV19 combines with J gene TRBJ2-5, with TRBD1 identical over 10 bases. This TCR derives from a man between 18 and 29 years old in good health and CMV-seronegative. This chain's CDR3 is CASSPGTGVSETQYF. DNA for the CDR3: TGTGCCAGTAGTCCCGGGACAGGGGTTTCAGAGACCCAGTACTTC. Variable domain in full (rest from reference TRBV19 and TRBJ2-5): DGGITQSPKYLFRKEGQNVTLSCEQNLNHDAMYWYRQDPGQGLRLIYYSQIVNDFQKGDIAEGYSVSREKKESFPLTVTSAQKNPTAFYLCASSPGTGVSETQYFGPGTRLLVL.